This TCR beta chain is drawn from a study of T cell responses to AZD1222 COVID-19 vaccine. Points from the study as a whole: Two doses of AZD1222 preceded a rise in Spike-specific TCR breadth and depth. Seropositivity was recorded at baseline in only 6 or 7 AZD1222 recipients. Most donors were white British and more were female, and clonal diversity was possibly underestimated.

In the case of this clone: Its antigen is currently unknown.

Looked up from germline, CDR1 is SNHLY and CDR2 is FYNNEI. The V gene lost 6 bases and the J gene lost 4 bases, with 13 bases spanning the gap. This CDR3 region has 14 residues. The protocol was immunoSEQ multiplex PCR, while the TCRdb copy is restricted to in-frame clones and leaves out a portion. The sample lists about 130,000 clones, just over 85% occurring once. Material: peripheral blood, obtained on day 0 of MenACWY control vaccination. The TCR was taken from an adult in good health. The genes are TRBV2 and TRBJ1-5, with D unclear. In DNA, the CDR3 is TGTGCCAGCAGGGGGAACAGCCCAAATCAGCCCCAGCATTTT. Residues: CASRGNSPNQPQHF. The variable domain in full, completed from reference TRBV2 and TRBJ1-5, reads EPEVTQTPSHQVTQMGQEVILRCVPISNHLYFYWYRQILGQKVEFLVSFYNNEISEKSEIFDDQFSVERPDGSNFTLKIRSTKLEDSAMYFCASRGNSPNQPQHFGDGTRLSIL.